The 6 T cell receptor beta chains listed next were all sequenced from one sample in a study of neurological immune-mediated disorders. The time point: longitudinal time-point 2. From the 5' RACE reads, TCRdb called clonotypes with MiXCR, one entry per CDR3 protein. The sample has tens of thousands of distinct CDR3 sequences, about 13% seen once. Sequenced: PBMCs. The receptors were sampled from a woman in her thirties or forties in good health.

This clonotype was counted many times. The chain uses TRBV12-3 or TRBV12-4 and TRBJ2-2; the match to TRBD2 covers 10 bases. The CDR3 is 17 residues long. V gave up 3 bases and J gave up 0 bases; unmatched junction bases: 4. Written as DNA, the CDR3 is TGTGCCAGCAGTTTCCGGACTAGCGGTACGAACACCGGGGAGCTGTTTTTT. This translates into CASSFRTSGTNTGELFF.

This clonotype was seen at least ten times. The V gene is TRBV5-5, the J gene TRBJ2-7, with D perhaps TRBD2 (6 bases). This CDR3 is 14 amino acids long. Trimming stripped 0 bases from V and 5 bases from J, with 12 bases between. Germline loops: CDR1 SGHKS, CDR2 YYEKEE (reference sequence). The CDR3 DNA reads as TGTGCCAGCAGCTTGGCCGCGGGGTCCCACGAGCAGTACTTC. It translates to CASSLAAGSHEQYF.

This clonotype was seen repeatedly, ten times or more. The genes are TRBV20-1 and TRBJ2-3; possibly TRBD2 for D (5 bases). The V and J ends lost 6 bases and 3 bases respectively, with 19 bases between them. CDR1 is DFQATT and CDR2 is SNEGSKA in the germline V gene (reference sequence). CDR3 length: 15 residues. The chain's CDR3 is CSAGVRALWTDTQYF. CDR3 in DNA: TGCAGTGCGGGAGTCCGGGCCCTTTGGACAGATACGCAGTATTTT.

This clonotype was found many times. V and J are TRBV29-1 and TRBJ1-2; 8 nucleotides align to TRBD1. With 3 bases clipped from V and 3 bases from J, the junction kept 3 bases outside the gene matches. Germline lookup yields CDR1 SQVTM and CDR2 ANQGSEA. CDR3 length: 13 residues. In nucleotides, the CDR3 is TGCAGCGTTGATCAGGGGGCCCACTATGGCTACACCTTC. It yields the protein CSVDQGAHYGYTF.

This clonotype was detected ten times or more. The V call is TRBV20-1, the J call TRBJ1-4; maybe TRBD1 (5 bases). V gave up 2 bases and J gave up 5 bases, with 21 bases separating them. In germline, CDR1 is DFQATT, CDR2 SNEGSKA (reference sequence). This CDR3 is built from 17 residues. CDR3 nucleotides: TGCAGTGCTAGATTAACAGGCCGTACCTTAGGGAATGAAAAACTGTTTTTT. Amino acids: CSARLTGRTLGNEKLFF.

This clonotype was detected many times. The chain joins TRBV9 to TRBJ2-3; D unclear. The V gene lost 0 bases and the J gene lost 0 bases, with 11 bases spanning the gap. The germline CDR1 and CDR2 sequences are SGDLS and YYNGEE. This CDR3 comprises 16 residues. This CDR3 is CASSVGGDSSTDTQYF. CDR3 bases: TGTGCCAGCAGCGTAGGAGGAGACTCAAGCACAGATACGCAGTATTTT.